Shown below are 31 T cell receptor beta chains from a single sample sequenced in a study of Ad26.COV2.S vaccination and SARS-CoV-2 variants. Documented treatment: some 19 received Ad26.COV2.S at low or high dose, single or two shots; 5 received placebo; per-sample allocation not given. The investigators took samples on day 63 after the first vaccine or placebo injection. The repertoire was sequenced with immunoSEQ multiplex PCR; TCRdb's copy has only in-frame clones and lacks some. The repertoire holds roughly 320,000 clones, with around nine tenths as singletons. Sequenced material: peripheral blood, taken in a trial of Ad26.COV2.S vaccine versus placebo. All receptors come from a person between 18 and 65 years old who received the Ad26.COV2.S COVID-19 vaccine or a placebo.

The V gene is TRBV7-2, the J gene TRBJ1-2, with 7 bases that match TRBD1. This CDR3 has 15 amino acids. The germline gives CDR1 SGHTA, CDR2 FQGNSA. J gave up 5 bases and V 5 bases, and 11 bases lay outside the gene matches. The CDR3 here is CASSGPGQPFYGYTF. CDR3 coding DNA: TGTGCCAGCAGCGGCCCGGGACAGCCCTTTTATGGCTACACCTTC.

This clone was seen once. V usage is TRBV3-1 (or the pseudogene TRBV3-2) and J usage is TRBJ1-1; no clear D gene. Looked up from germline, CDR1 is LGHDT and CDR2 is YNNKEL (reference sequence). The CDR3 runs 11 residues. Trimming took off 4 bases at V and 8 bases at J, with 8 bases between the two ends. The CDR3 DNA follows: TGTGCCAGCAGCCTGGTTAACGAAGCTTTCTTT. Protein: CASSLVNEAFF.

V gene TRBV6-4 combines with J gene TRBJ2-3, with no clear D. Deletions cut 2 bases from V and 0 bases from J, with 6 bases between. Germline V gene sequence: CDR1 MRHNA, CDR2 SNTAGT. The CDR3 contains 14 residues. The DNA of the CDR3 is TGTGCCAGCAGTGACCAGCACAGCACAGATACGCAGTATTTT. Its translation is CASSDQHSTDTQYF.

J is TRBJ1-1 and V is TRBV18, with D possibly being TRBD1 (6 bases). Trimming stripped 2 bases from V and 1 base from J, with 17 bases between. Germline V gene lookup returns CDR1 KGHSH and CDR2 LQKENI. CDR3 length equals 17 residues. The CDR3 region is CASSPGQGLESNTEAFF. CDR3 nucleotides: TGTGCCAGCTCACCAGGGCAGGGGCTAGAGTCGAACACTGAAGCTTTCTTT.

This clone has just a few counts. This sequence joins TRBV7-2 and TRBJ2-1, with 10 bases aligning to TRBD2. The junction had 9 bases not matched to a gene; V was cut back by 1 base and J by 9 bases. This CDR3 comprises 16 residues. Germline CDR1 SGHTA, CDR2 FQGNSA. The CDR3 protein is CASSLEGASGGAEQFF. As DNA, the CDR3 is TGTGCCAGCAGCTTAGAAGGCGCTAGCGGGGGAGCTGAGCAGTTCTTC.

V is TRBV13 and J is TRBJ2-2; 12 nucleotides align to TRBD2. V lost 5 bases and J lost 6; bases outside the gene matches: 4. The CDR3 loop spans 15 amino acids. Germline V gene lookup returns CDR1 PRHDT and CDR2 FYEKMQ (reference sequence). This CDR3 reads CASSPSGGAPGELFF. The CDR3 DNA follows: TGTGCCAGCAGCCCTAGCGGGGGGGCTCCCGGGGAGCTGTTTTTT. The full variable domain, its missing parts supplied by reference TRBV13 and TRBJ2-2, is AAGVIQSPRHLIKEKRETATLKCYPIPRHDTVYWYQQGPGQDPQFLISFYEKMQSDKGSIPDRFSAQQFSDYHSELNMSSLELGDSALYFCASSPSGGAPGELFFGEGSRLTVL.

The chain carries TRBV24-1 and TRBJ2-3, with D maybe TRBD2 (7 bases). This CDR3 region has 15 residues. Trimming removed 3 bases from V and 6 bases from J, with 15 bases in between. Germline lookup yields CDR1 KGHDR and CDR2 SFDVKD. CDR3 bases: TGTGCCACCAGTGATGTAGCGGAGGGGGGGGATACGCAGTATTTT. Its protein is CATSDVAEGGDTQYF.

The chain links TRBV5-1 to TRBJ2-7; 7 nucleotides align to TRBD2. The CDR3 is 16 amino acids. CDR1 and CDR2 from the germline V gene are SGHRS and YFSETQ. The junction had 6 bases not matched to a gene; V was cut back by 0 bases and J by 0 bases. The CDR3 DNA reads TGCGCCAGCAGCTTGGGTCTAGCGGCCTTCTCCTACGAGCAGTACTTC. Its protein is CASSLGLAAFSYEQYF.

V usage is TRBV11-2 and J usage is TRBJ1-1; 7 bases match TRBD1. Germline lookup yields CDR1 SGHAT and CDR2 FQNNGV. The CDR3 covers 17 residues. V gave up 3 bases and J gave up 4 bases; unmatched junction bases: 14. The CDR3 sequence is CASSFGTALHRGTEAFF. The CDR3 DNA is TGTGCCAGCAGCTTCGGGACAGCTCTCCACAGAGGCACTGAAGCTTTCTTT.

The chain joins TRBV12-3 or TRBV12-4 to TRBJ1-2; D not resolved. CDR3 length: 13 residues. V gave up 1 base and J gave up 3 bases, with 6 bases separating them. The CDR3 nucleotides read TGTGCCAGCAGTTTAGGAGCCCACTATGGCTACACCTTC. Translation: CASSLGAHYGYTF.

The chain couples TRBV28 to TRBJ2-1; the D call may be TRBD1 or TRBD2 (6 bases each). The CDR3 has 15 amino acids. Trimming took 5 bases from V and 4 from J, leaving 15 bases between them. Looked up from germline, CDR1 is MDHEN and CDR2 is SYDVKM. The CDR3 DNA reads as TGTGCCAGCAGTCTCCCGGGGGCGGGGTACAATGAGCAGTTCTTC. Its protein is CASSLPGAGYNEQFF.

This clone was counted a few times. The V call is TRBV19, the J call TRBJ2-7, with a possible D match to TRBD1 (6 bases). CDR3 length equals 16 residues. Germline assignment: CDR1 LNHDA and CDR2 SQIVND (reference sequence). V shed 2 bases and J shed 4 bases, with 18 bases lying between them. The DNA for the CDR3 is TGTGCCAGTAGTATAACAGGGCCTAGGGCCAGATACGAGCAGTACTTC. Encoded protein: CASSITGPRARYEQYF. Looking up the rest from reference TRBV19 and TRBJ2-7 gives the full variable domain: DGGITQSPKYLFRKEGQNVTLSCEQNLNHDAMYWYRQDPGQGLRLIYYSQIVNDFQKGDIAEGYSVSREKKESFPLTVTSAQKNPTAFYLCASSITGPRARYEQYFGPGTRLTVT.

This clone turned up a few times. The chain recombines TRBV7-6 with TRBJ1-6; 9 bases agree with TRBD1. V trimming: 3 bases; J trimming: 10 bases; junction bases outside the gene matches: 4. The CDR3 sequence is 14 residues long. Germline values: CDR1 SGHVS, CDR2 FNYEAQ. Written as DNA, the CDR3 is TGTGCCAGCAGCTTCCGGGACAGGGACTCACCCCTCCACTTT. It specifies CASSFRDRDSPLHF. The full variable domain, completed using reference TRBV7-6 and TRBJ1-6, is GAGVSQSPRYKVTKRGQDVALRCDPISGHVSLYWYRQALGQGPEFLTYFNYEAQQDKSGLPNDRFSAERPEGSISTLTIQRTEQRDSAMYRCASSFRDRDSPLHFGNGTRLTVT.

Notes on this clone: The same CDR3 can be traced to other DNA sequences in this sample. This rearrangement joins TRBV9 to TRBJ1-6; D is unclear. Germline V CDR1 and CDR2: SGDLS, YYNGEE. The V end lost 0 bases, the J end lost 0 bases, and 7 bases lay between the germline ends. CDR3 length: 16 residues. The CDR3 is CASSVGSSSYNSPLHF. In nucleotides, the CDR3 is TGTGCCAGCAGCGTAGGTAGCAGCTCCTATAATTCACCCCTCCACTTT.

This sequence joins TRBV6-4 and TRBJ1-1; 10 bases are shared with TRBD1. Germline CDR1 MRHNA, CDR2 SNTAGT. The CDR3 has 15 residues. V was clipped by 4 bases and J by 1 base; unmatched bases: 3. The CDR3 loop reads CASSADRGRNTEAFF. CDR3 bases: TGTGCCAGCAGTGCCGACAGGGGGCGGAACACTGAAGCTTTCTTT.

This chain joins TRBV19 and TRBJ2-7, with 8 bases aligning to TRBD2. CDR1 is LNHDA and CDR2 is SQIVND in the germline V gene (reference sequence). The CDR3 sequence is 15 residues long. The J segment lost 2 bases and the V segment lost 4 bases, leaving 7 bases of the junction unmatched. The CDR3, as DNA: TGTGCCAGTAGTAGCACCGGGACTAGAGCCTACGAGCAGTACTTC. Protein sequence: CASSSTGTRAYEQYF.

This clone was counted a single time. Other DNA sequences in the sample encode the same CDR3. V and J are TRBV9 and TRBJ2-1; possibly TRBD1 for D (6 bases). This CDR3 has 14 residues. Germline values: CDR1 SGDLS, CDR2 YYNGEE. V lost 0 bases and J 4 bases, leaving 8 bases between the germline ends. The CDR3 DNA reads as TGTGCCAGCAGCGTAGGGGACACTTACAATGAGCAGTTCTTC. This gives the protein CASSVGDTYNEQFF.

This chain joins TRBV30 and TRBJ1-5; weak D call: TRBD1 (5 bases). Germline CDR1 is GTSNPN and CDR2 is SVGIG (reference sequence). V lost 0 bases and J lost 3, with 9 bases in between. The CDR3 has 14 residues. This chain's CDR3 is CAWSVSTDNQPQHF. The CDR3, as DNA: TGTGCCTGGAGTGTATCGACAGACAATCAGCCCCAGCATTTT.

V is TRBV13 and J is TRBJ2-7; 8 bases line up with TRBD1. Germline CDR1 and CDR2: PRHDT and FYEKMQ (reference sequence). The CDR3 contains 13 residues. Losses at the gene ends were 5 bases for V and 3 bases for J; bases not matched to a gene: 3. The CDR3 nucleotides read TGTGCCAGCAGCCCACAGGGGGACTACGAGCAGTACTTC. Protein product: CASSPQGDYEQYF.

The chain has TRBV7-2 and TRBJ2-1; unclear D gene. The CDR3 sequence is 12 residues long. V was shortened by 1 base and J by 4 bases, with 2 bases between the two germline ends. Looked up from germline, CDR1 is SGHTA and CDR2 is FQGNSA. CDR3 nucleotide sequence: TGTGCCAGCAGCTTAGGTTACAATGAGCAGTTCTTC. The encoded protein is CASSLGYNEQFF.

V and J are TRBV11-1 and TRBJ1-1, with 9 bases identical to TRBD1. The germline CDR1 and CDR2 sequences are SGHAT and FQDESV (reference sequence). The V segment lost 5 bases and the J segment 1 base; nucleotides outside the gene matches: 5. The CDR3 spans 15 residues. The DNA of the CDR3 is TGTGCCAGCAGCCGGGGGACAGGGTCGAACACTGAAGCTTTCTTT. It encodes CASSRGTGSNTEAFF.

J is TRBJ2-3 and V is TRBV7-9; D gene unclear. The CDR3 covers 16 residues. V was clipped by 5 bases and J by 4 bases, with 19 bases between them. Germline CDR1 SEHNR, CDR2 FQNEAQ (reference sequence). The CDR3 nucleotides read TGTGCCAGCAGCCCCCGACAAGGGCGCCAATCAGATACGCAGTATTTT. This translates into CASSPRQGRQSDTQYF.

The chain links TRBV6-2 or TRBV6-3 to TRBJ1-5; D gene ambiguous. Deletions cut 1 base from V and 0 bases from J, with 7 bases between. The CDR3 contains 15 residues. Germline V CDR1 and CDR2: MNHEY, SVGEGT. The DNA for the CDR3 is TGTGCCAGCAGTTACTTAGGGTATAGCAATCAGCCCCAGCATTTT. Its translation: CASSYLGYSNQPQHF.

The chain joins TRBV15 to TRBJ2-3; TRBD2 matches at 9 bases. This CDR3 region has 19 residues. After removal of 0 bases from V and 4 bases from J, the junction contained 14 bases not matched to a gene. CDR1 is LNHNV, CDR2 YYDKDF, per germline (reference sequence). In DNA form, the CDR3 reads TGTGCCACCAGCAGAGAGGGGCTAGCGGGGAAAAAGGGGGCAGATACGCAGTATTTT. Translation: CATSREGLAGKKGADTQYF.

The V gene is TRBV19, the J gene TRBJ2-7; TRBD1 aligns across 9 bases. The CDR3 covers 14 residues. The V gene end was trimmed by 7 bases and the J gene end by 3 bases; junction bases not matched to a gene: 7. Germline V gene data show CDR1 as LNHDA and CDR2 as SQIVND (reference sequence). The CDR3 coding sequence is TGTGCCAGTAACTTGGGACAGGGTCACTACGAGCAGTACTTC. Its protein is CASNLGQGHYEQYF.

The chain is built from TRBV2 and TRBJ2-7; 9 bases are a match to TRBD1. V lost 6 bases, J lost 6 bases, and 9 bases stayed unmatched. Germline V gene lookup returns CDR1 SNHLY and CDR2 FYNNEI. The CDR3 sequence is 14 residues long. Here the CDR3 DNA reads TGTGCCAGCAGGCCCGGGACAGGGTCTAGCGAGCAGTACTTC. As protein: CASRPGTGSSEQYF. The full variable domain, completed using reference TRBV2 and TRBJ2-7, is EPEVTQTPSHQVTQMGQEVILRCVPISNHLYFYWYRQILGQKVEFLVSFYNNEISEKSEIFDDQFSVERPDGSNFTLKIRSTKLEDSAMYFCASRPGTGSSEQYFGPGTRLTVT.

J is TRBJ2-4 and V is TRBV21-1; the table's D call of TRBD2 was not tested on the DNA. TRBV21-1 is labeled a pseudogene. This CDR3 contains 19 residues. In DNA, the CDR3 is TGTGCCAGCAGCAAATTGAAAGAGGCAGCAGTCCCAGCCAAAAACATTCAGTACTTC. This codes for CASSKLKEAAVPAKNIQYF.

V is TRBV6-5 and J is TRBJ1-2, with unresolved D. Germline V CDR1 and CDR2: MNHEY, SVGAGI. The CDR3 sequence is 13 residues long. Trimming took off 9 bases at V and 8 bases at J, with 19 bases between the two ends. CDR3 sequence reads: CASNRPLPPGYTF. The CDR3 region has the DNA TGTGCCAGTAATAGACCGCTACCCCCAGGCTACACCTTC.

CDR3: CASSQEYRGPNLREQYF. Written as DNA, the CDR3 is TGTGCCAGCAGCCAAGAATACCGGGGGCCCAACCTACGCGAGCAGTACTTC. This chain links TRBV3-1 (or the pseudogene TRBV3-2) with TRBJ2-7; D may be TRBD1 or TRBD2 (6 bases each). V was cut by 0 bases and J by 6 bases, with 21 bases left in between. This CDR3 has 17 residues. CDR1 and CDR2 (germline): LGHDT, YNNKEL (reference sequence).

The V call is TRBV4-2, the J call TRBJ2-4; either TRBD1 or TRBD2 may supply D (5 bases each). The CDR3 runs to 15 residues. The ends were cut back, 0 bases at V and 8 bases at J, with 14 bases in the middle. CDR1 LGHNA and CDR2 YNFKEQ come from the germline V gene. The CDR3 sequence: CASSQDQGVRDIQYF. DNA for the CDR3: TGTGCCAGCAGCCAAGATCAGGGTGTGCGGGACATTCAGTACTTC.

The chain has TRBV6-4 and TRBJ1-1, with D possibly being TRBD1 (6 bases). Germline CDR1 and CDR2: MRHNA and SNTAGT. V was shortened by 0 bases and J by 3 bases, with 23 bases between the two germline ends. This CDR3 has 19 residues. Here the CDR3 DNA reads TGTGCCAGCAGTGACTCGAGCGGAAAGGGGAGGGGGTCCGACACTGAAGCTTTCTTT. Translating it yields CASSDSSGKGRGSDTEAFF.